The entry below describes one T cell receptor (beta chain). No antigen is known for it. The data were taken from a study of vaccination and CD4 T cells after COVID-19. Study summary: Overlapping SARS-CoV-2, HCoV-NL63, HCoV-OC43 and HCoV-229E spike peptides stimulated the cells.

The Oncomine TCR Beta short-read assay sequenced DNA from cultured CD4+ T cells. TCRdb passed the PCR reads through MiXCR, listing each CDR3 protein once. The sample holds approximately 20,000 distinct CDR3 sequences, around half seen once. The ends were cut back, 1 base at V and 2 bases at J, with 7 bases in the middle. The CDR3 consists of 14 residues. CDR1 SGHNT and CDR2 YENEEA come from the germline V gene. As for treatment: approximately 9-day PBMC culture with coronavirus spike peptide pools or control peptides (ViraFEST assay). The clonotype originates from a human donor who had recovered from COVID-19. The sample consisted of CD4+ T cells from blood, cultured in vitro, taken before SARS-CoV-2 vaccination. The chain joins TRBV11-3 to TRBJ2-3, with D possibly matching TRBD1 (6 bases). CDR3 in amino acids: CASSLGTVTDTQYF. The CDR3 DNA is TGTGCCAGCAGCTTAGGGACAGTCACAGATACGCAGTATTTT.